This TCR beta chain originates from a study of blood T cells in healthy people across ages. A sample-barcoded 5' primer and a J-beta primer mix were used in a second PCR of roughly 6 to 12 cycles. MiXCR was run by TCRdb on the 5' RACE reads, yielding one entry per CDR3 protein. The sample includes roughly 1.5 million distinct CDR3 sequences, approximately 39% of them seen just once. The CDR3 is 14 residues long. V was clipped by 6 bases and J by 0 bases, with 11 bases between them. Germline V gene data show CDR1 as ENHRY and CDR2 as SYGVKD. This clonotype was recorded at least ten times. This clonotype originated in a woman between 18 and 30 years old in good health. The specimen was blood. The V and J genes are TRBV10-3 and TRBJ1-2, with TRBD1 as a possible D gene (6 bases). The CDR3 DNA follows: TGTGCCATCAGACCAGGGGCCGCTAACTATGGCTACACCTTC. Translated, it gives CAIRPGAANYGYTF.